These T cell receptor beta chains were read from a single sample in a study of Ad26.COV2.S vaccination and SARS-CoV-2 variants. The protocol was immunoSEQ multiplex PCR, while the TCRdb copy is restricted to in-frame clones and leaves out a portion. The table records about 400,000 clones, about 83% of them present only once. The source was peripheral blood, collected in a trial of Ad26.COV2.S vaccine versus placebo. All receptors come from a person between 18 and 65 years old who received the Ad26.COV2.S COVID-19 vaccine or a placebo. CDR3s include the opening cysteine and the closing phenylalanine or tryptophan. The order of the fields is V gene, J gene, D gene, clone size, CDR3 DNA, CDR3 protein. The D gene is left open where the match is weak. The listing skips clone size in some rows; elsewhere it reads once, few, many or a size class.

V: TRBV6-5; J: TRBJ1-3; D: .; size: once; DNA: TGTGCCAGCAGTTACTCGTCAGCAACCTCTGGAAACACCATATATTTT; CDR3: CASSYSSATSGNTIYF
V: TRBV7-2; J: TRBJ1-1; D: TRBD1; size: .; DNA: TGTGCCAGCAGCTTAGACAGGGGGCACACTGAAGCTTTCTTT; CDR3: CASSLDRGHTEAFF
V: TRBV19; J: TRBJ1-2; D: .; size: .; DNA: TGTGCCAGTAGTTCCGACGAAAGGGGATACAACTATGGCTACACCTTC; CDR3: CASSSDERGYNYGYTF
V: TRBV5-4; J: TRBJ1-2; D: TRBD1; size: .; DNA: TGTGCCAGCAGCCCCCGGGACAGCTATGGCTACACCTTC; CDR3: CASSPRDSYGYTF
V: TRBV4-2; J: TRBJ1-2; D: .; size: .; DNA: TGTGCCAGCAGCCAAGAGGGTTGGGGGAGGGGAGAGACGGGCTACACCTTC; CDR3: CASSQEGWGRGETGYTF
V: TRBV7-2; J: TRBJ2-7; D: TRBD2; size: .; DNA: TGTGCCAGCAGCCCGACTAGCGGGGGGGCATACGAGCAGTACTTC; CDR3: CASSPTSGGAYEQYF
V: TRBV5-6; J: TRBJ2-2; D: .; size: .; DNA: TGTGCCAGCAGCTTGAGGGGGGCGGCCGGGGAGCTGTTTTTT; CDR3: CASSLRGAAGELFF
V: TRBV5-6; J: TRBJ2-5; D: .; size: few; DNA: TGTGCCAGCAGCTTGGTTGAGTATGGGGAGACCCAGTACTTC; CDR3: CASSLVEYGETQYF
V: TRBV5-1; J: TRBJ2-7; D: TRBD1; size: .; DNA: TGCGCCAGCAGTCTACAGGGGACCGAGCAGTACTTC; CDR3: CASSLQGTEQYF
V: TRBV7-2; J: TRBJ2-2; D: .; size: .; DNA: TGTGCCAGCAGCTTAGAGGCCAGGGGAAGGTTGTTTTTT; CDR3: CASSLEARGRLFF
V: TRBV3-1/TRBV3-2; J: TRBJ2-2; D: .; size: .; DNA: TGTGCCAGCAGCCCTCCATTAGGTGGGACCGGGGAGCTGTTTTTT; CDR3: CASSPPLGGTGELFF
V: TRBV19; J: TRBJ1-2; D: .; size: .; DNA: TGTGCCAGTAGTATTGGGGGGGAGGGATATGGCTACACCTTC; CDR3: CASSIGGEGYGYTF
V: TRBV5-1; J: TRBJ1-3; D: .; size: .; DNA: TGCGCCAGCAGCTTGGTTGGCCAGGGGTATGGAAACACCATATATTTT; CDR3: CASSLVGQGYGNTIYF
V: TRBV6-5; J: TRBJ1-2; D: .; size: .; DNA: TGTGCCAGCAGGAACACGGGACTGCTGCTTGGCTACACCTTC; CDR3: CASRNTGLLLGYTF
V: TRBV12-3/TRBV12-4; J: TRBJ1-5; D: .; size: .; DNA: TGTGCCAGCAGTACAGGGAATCAGCCCCAGCATTTT; CDR3: CASSTGNQPQHF
V: TRBV6-2/TRBV6-3; J: TRBJ2-7; D: .; size: .; DNA: TGTGCCAGCAGCCCCCGAGGGGGCGGGAGAAGCTACGAGCAGTACTTC; CDR3: CASSPRGGGRSYEQYF
V: TRBV6-1; J: TRBJ1-5; D: .; size: .; DNA: TGTGCCAGCAGTGTGAACCCCGCCGGCGGAGGCAATCAGCCCCAGCATTTT; CDR3: CASSVNPAGGGNQPQHF
V: TRBV5-6; J: TRBJ2-3; D: .; size: once; DNA: TGTGCCAGCAGGTGGGCGGCTGGGGGAACAGATACGCAGTATTTT; CDR3: CASRWAAGGTDTQYF
V: TRBV7-8; J: TRBJ2-2; D: .; size: .; DNA: TGTGCCAGCAGCTTATATCTCGGGCCGGGGAACACCGGGGAGCTGTTTTTT; CDR3: CASSLYLGPGNTGELFF
V: TRBV5-1; J: TRBJ1-5; D: .; size: .; DNA: TGCGCCAGCAGCTTGACAGGTGGGCAGCCCCAGCATTTT; CDR3: CASSLTGGQPQHF
V: TRBV19; J: TRBJ1-1; D: TRBD1; size: .; DNA: TGTGCCAGTAGTGTCCTCAGGGGGCAGGGGAACACTGAAGCTTTCTTT; CDR3: CASSVLRGQGNTEAFF
V: TRBV6-5; J: TRBJ1-2; D: .; size: .; DNA: TGTGCCAGCAAGGCGGGTCCTCTTAGCGATGGCTACACCTTC; CDR3: CASKAGPLSDGYTF